This T cell receptor beta chain was found in a study of cytomegalovirus exposure and HLA in healthy donors. The CDR3 runs 16 residues. V gave up 4 bases and J gave up 1 base, with 14 bases separating them. From germline, CDR1 is MNHNS and CDR2 SASEGT. The PCR employed 60 Vbeta primers together with 13 Jbeta primers. In the authors' workflow: Some 10 million shared chains were among the roughly 80 million unique TCR beta chains that a later analysis counted. Data came from immunoSEQ multiplex PCR; TCRdb stores just in-frame clones and leaves some out. That table furnishes V, J and clone size, whereas the DNA furnished D and trimming. This table has 150,000 to 200,000 clones, 62% appearing once.

This TCR was recovered from a man between 40 and 49 years old in good health and CMV-seronegative. Sequenced input: PBMCs. The rearrangement links TRBV6-1 to TRBJ2-4; tentatively, D is TRBD1 (7 bases). CDR3: CASSAEGAGAKNIQYF. The DNA of the CDR3 is TGTGCCAGCAGTGCGGAGGGGGCGGGGGCCAAAAACATTCAGTACTTC.